These T cell receptor beta chains were read from a single sample in a study of shared clonotypes between healthy human individuals. Assay: immunoSEQ multiplex PCR; the TCRdb copy retains only in-frame clones and omits some. The sample yields roughly 2,000,000 clones, approximately 95% seen once. Input material: naive CD8+ T cells sorted from blood. The receptors were sampled from a man between 18 and 29 years old in good health. Each CDR3 is given with its conserved first and last residue. Each record gives: J gene, V gene, D gene, clone size, CDR3 protein, CDR3 DNA. A D gene is named only where the DNA matches it firmly. Where a row states a size, it is once, few, many or the class of an expanded clone; other rows omit it.

J gene: TRBJ1-2; V gene: TRBV19; D gene: TRBD1; clone size: -; CDR3 protein: CASSTRETGAVDGYTF; CDR3 DNA: TGTGCCAGTAGTACGAGAGAGACAGGGGCGGTAGATGGCTACACCTTC
J gene: TRBJ2-7; V gene: TRBV9; D gene: -; clone size: -; CDR3 protein: CASSVATGYEQYF; CDR3 DNA: TGTGCCAGCAGCGTAGCTACTGGCTACGAGCAGTACTTC
J gene: TRBJ1-1; V gene: TRBV5-1; D gene: TRBD1; clone size: -; CDR3 protein: CASSSTGGSVTEAFF; CDR3 DNA: TGCGCCAGCAGCTCGACAGGGGGCTCGGTCACTGAAGCTTTCTTT
J gene: TRBJ2-7; V gene: TRBV28; D gene: -; clone size: -; CDR3 protein: CASSLFTQGPNPYEQYF; CDR3 DNA: TGTGCCAGCAGTTTATTCACCCAGGGCCCTAACCCCTACGAGCAGTACTTC
J gene: TRBJ2-7; V gene: TRBV27; D gene: TRBD2; clone size: -; CDR3 protein: CASSPLAGVRSYEQYF; CDR3 DNA: TGTGCCAGCAGTCCCTTAGCGGGAGTCAGGTCCTACGAGCAGTACTTC
J gene: TRBJ2-1; V gene: TRBV19; D gene: -; clone size: -; CDR3 protein: CASSIDPDDEQFF; CDR3 DNA: TGTGCCAGTAGTATAGATCCCGACGATGAGCAGTTCTTC
J gene: TRBJ1-2; V gene: TRBV4-2; D gene: -; clone size: once; CDR3 protein: CASSQGGSGINYGYTF; CDR3 DNA: TGTGCCAGCAGCCAAGGGGGATCCGGGATTAACTATGGCTACACCTTC
J gene: TRBJ2-1; V gene: TRBV27; D gene: TRBD1; clone size: -; CDR3 protein: CASSLDRAGEQFF; CDR3 DNA: TGTGCCAGCAGTCTGGACAGGGCGGGTGAGCAGTTCTTC
J gene: TRBJ2-7; V gene: TRBV7-6; D gene: -; clone size: -; CDR3 protein: CASSRRGSYEQYF; CDR3 DNA: TGTGCCAGCAGCCGCCGCGGCTCCTACGAGCAGTACTTC
J gene: TRBJ1-2; V gene: TRBV5-1; D gene: -; clone size: -; CDR3 protein: CASSSDEDVYGYTF; CDR3 DNA: TGCGCCAGCAGCTCGGACGAGGACGTATATGGCTACACCTTC
J gene: TRBJ2-3; V gene: TRBV27; D gene: TRBD2; clone size: -; CDR3 protein: CASRNVSGGADTQYF; CDR3 DNA: TGTGCCAGCAGAAATGTTAGCGGGGGGGCGGATACGCAGTATTTT
J gene: TRBJ1-5; V gene: TRBV5-6; D gene: -; clone size: -; CDR3 protein: CASSSTWEGGQPQHF; CDR3 DNA: TGTGCCAGCAGCTCTACTTGGGAGGGGGGGCAGCCCCAGCATTTT
J gene: TRBJ2-7; V gene: TRBV20-1; D gene: -; clone size: -; CDR3 protein: CSAPTGYEQYF; CDR3 DNA: TGCAGTGCTCCGACTGGCTACGAGCAGTACTTC
J gene: TRBJ1-3; V gene: TRBV13; D gene: -; clone size: -; CDR3 protein: CAILVPGNTIYF; CDR3 DNA: TGTGCCATCTTAGTACCTGGAAACACCATATATTTT
J gene: TRBJ1-5; V gene: TRBV5-6; D gene: -; clone size: -; CDR3 protein: CASSLEAADQPQHF; CDR3 DNA: TGTGCCAGCAGCCTCGAGGCCGCTGATCAGCCCCAGCATTTT
J gene: TRBJ2-5; V gene: TRBV13; D gene: -; clone size: -; CDR3 protein: CASSLTTRETQYF; CDR3 DNA: TGTGCCAGCAGCCTAACGACCCGAGAGACCCAGTACTTC